In this sample, the clone carrying this T cell receptor beta chain turned up many times. This entry is derived from a study of Graves' ophthalmopathy and Graves' hyperthyroidism. V lost 5 bases and J lost 4, with 8 bases in between. Germline loops: CDR1 GTSNPN, CDR2 SVGIG (reference sequence). This CDR3 is 11 amino acids long. Amplifying from RNA transcripts, the study obtained TCR beta CDR3 regions. RT-PCR with HTBI primers came first, then second-round multiplex PCR. TCRdb itself ran the multiplex PCR reads through MiXCR, one entry per CDR3 protein. Of 620,000 or so distinct CDR3 sequences listed, about a fifth are singletons.

Input material: peripheral blood. This chain links TRBV30 with TRBJ1-2; D gene unclear. The TCR comes from a woman aged 18-29 years with stable Graves' hyperthyroidism. Some clones in this sample may be carry-over from other donors' samples. The CDR3 sequence is CAWEAFYGYTF. DNA for the CDR3: TGTGCCTGGGAGGCCTTCTATGGCTACACCTTC.